These 3 T cell receptor beta chains came from one sample sequenced in a study of blood T cell repertoires in COVID-19. Sequencing used immunoSEQ multiplex PCR; TCRdb keeps in-frame clones, though not all of them. Of fewer than 350,000 clones listed, 70% to 90% were seen once; the top ten hold less than 2.5%. The sequenced sample was PBMCs or T cells enriched from blood (not recorded which). The receptors originated from a man under 40 who had recovered from COVID-19.

V is TRBV11-2 and J is TRBJ2-1, with 8 bases matching TRBD1. The CDR3 totals 15 residues. Germline-derived CDR1 and CDR2 are SGHAT and FQNNGV. The V gene end was trimmed by 4 bases and the J gene end by 5 bases; junction bases not matched to a gene: 7. The CDR3 nucleotides are TGTGCCAGCAGCTCTTCTGACAGGGGAGACAATGAGCAGTTCTTC. Translation: CASSSSDRGDNEQFF.

The chain uses TRBV12-3 or TRBV12-4 and TRBJ2-1, with D maybe TRBD1 (5 bases). The CDR3 length is 13 residues. Trimming took off 2 bases at V and 12 bases at J, with 14 bases between the two ends. CDR3 in amino acids: CASSLTPPQGQFF. The CDR3 nucleotides read TGTGCCAGCAGTTTAACCCCTCCCCAGGGGCAGTTCTTC.

The gene calls are TRBV4-2 and TRBJ1-3; D is unclear. CDR3 length equals 14 residues. Germline V gene lookup returns CDR1 LGHNA and CDR2 YNFKEQ. V was cut by 1 base and J by 2 bases, with 6 bases left in between. The CDR3 coding sequence is TGTGCCAGCAGCCAAGTCGGTCCTGGAAACACCATATATTTT. It codes for CASSQVGPGNTIYF.